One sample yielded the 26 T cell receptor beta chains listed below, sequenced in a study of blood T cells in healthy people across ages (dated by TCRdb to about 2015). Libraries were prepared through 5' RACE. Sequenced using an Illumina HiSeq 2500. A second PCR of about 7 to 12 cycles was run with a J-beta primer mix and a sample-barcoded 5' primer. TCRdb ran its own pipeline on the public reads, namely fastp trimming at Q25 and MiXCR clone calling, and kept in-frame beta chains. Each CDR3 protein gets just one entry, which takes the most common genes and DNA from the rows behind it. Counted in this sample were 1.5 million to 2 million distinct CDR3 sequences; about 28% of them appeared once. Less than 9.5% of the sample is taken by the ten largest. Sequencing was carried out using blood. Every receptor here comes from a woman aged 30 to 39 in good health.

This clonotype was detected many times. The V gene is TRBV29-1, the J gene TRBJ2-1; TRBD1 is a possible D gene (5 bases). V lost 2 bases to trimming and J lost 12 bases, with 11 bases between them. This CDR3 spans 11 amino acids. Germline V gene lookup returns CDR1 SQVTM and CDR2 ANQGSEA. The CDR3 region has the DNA TGCAGCGTTGAAACAGGCACCGGGCAGTTCTTC. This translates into CSVETGTGQFF.

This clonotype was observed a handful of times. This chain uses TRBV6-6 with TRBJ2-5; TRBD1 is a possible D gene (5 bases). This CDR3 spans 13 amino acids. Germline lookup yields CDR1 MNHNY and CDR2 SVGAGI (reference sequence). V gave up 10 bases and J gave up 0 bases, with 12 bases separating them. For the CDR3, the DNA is TGTGCCACCAACGCAGGGTACCAAGAGACCCAGTACTTC. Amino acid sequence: CATNAGYQETQYF.

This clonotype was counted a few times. The CDR3 loop reads CASSESVQPQHF. The CDR3 nucleotides are TGCGCCAGCAGTGAGTCGGTACAGCCCCAGCATTTT. The rearrangement links TRBV10-2 to TRBJ1-5; D is undetermined. The CDR3 totals 12 residues. The germline V and J ends were trimmed by 0 bases and 7 bases, with 4 bases remaining between them. CDR1 is WSHSY, CDR2 SAAADI, per germline.

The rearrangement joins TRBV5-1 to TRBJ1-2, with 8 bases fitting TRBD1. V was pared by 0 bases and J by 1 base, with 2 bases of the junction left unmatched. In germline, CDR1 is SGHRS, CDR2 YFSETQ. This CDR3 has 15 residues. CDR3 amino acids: CASSLAGGFNYGYTF. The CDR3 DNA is TGCGCCAGCAGCTTGGCAGGGGGCTTTAACTATGGCTACACCTTC.

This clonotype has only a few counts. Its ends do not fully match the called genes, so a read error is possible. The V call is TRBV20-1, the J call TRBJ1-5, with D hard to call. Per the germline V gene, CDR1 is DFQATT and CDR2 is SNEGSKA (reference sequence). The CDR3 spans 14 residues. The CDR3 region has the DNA TGCAGTGCTAGGATAGGGATGGTCAATCACCCCCAGCATTTT. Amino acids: CSARIGMVNHPQHF.

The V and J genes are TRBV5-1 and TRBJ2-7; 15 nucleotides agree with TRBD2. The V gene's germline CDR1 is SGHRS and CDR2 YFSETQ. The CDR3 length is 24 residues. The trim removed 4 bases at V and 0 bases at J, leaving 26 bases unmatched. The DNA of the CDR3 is TGCGCCAGCAGCCGTGGTTCCGAGACAGGGATGGGACTAGCGGGGGGCCGGAGCTCCTACGAGCAGTACTTC. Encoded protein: CASSRGSETGMGLAGGRSSYEQYF.

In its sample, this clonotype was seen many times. Here the CDR3 reads CASSLLAGGSLGTDTQYF. In DNA form, the CDR3 reads TGTGCCAGCAGTTTACTAGCGGGGGGAAGTTTAGGCACAGATACGCAGTATTTT. This chain joins TRBV28 and TRBJ2-3; 11 bases are shared with TRBD2. After removal of 2 bases from V and 1 base from J, the junction contained 8 bases not matched to a gene. Germline V gives CDR1 MDHEN, CDR2 SYDVKM. The CDR3 is made up of 18 amino acids.

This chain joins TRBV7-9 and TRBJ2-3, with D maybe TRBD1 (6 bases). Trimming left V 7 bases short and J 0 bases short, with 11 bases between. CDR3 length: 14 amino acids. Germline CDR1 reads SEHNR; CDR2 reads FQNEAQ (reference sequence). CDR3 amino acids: CASNRQESTDTQYF. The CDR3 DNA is TGTGCCAGCAACAGACAGGAAAGCACAGATACGCAGTATTTT.

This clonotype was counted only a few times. CDR3 in amino acids: CASGARTNSYNEQFF. CDR3 nucleotide sequence: TGTGCCAGCGGAGCGAGAACTAACTCCTACAATGAGCAGTTCTTC. V is TRBV2 and J is TRBJ2-1; no reliable D call. Trimming removed 8 bases at V and 0 bases at J, with 14 bases between. Germline values: CDR1 SNHLY, CDR2 FYNNEI. The CDR3 covers 15 residues.

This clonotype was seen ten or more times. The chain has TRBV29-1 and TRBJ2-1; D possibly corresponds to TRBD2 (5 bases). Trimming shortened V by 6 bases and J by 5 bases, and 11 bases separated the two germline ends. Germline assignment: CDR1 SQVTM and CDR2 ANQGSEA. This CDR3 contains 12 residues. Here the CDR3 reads CSVGDGNNEQFF. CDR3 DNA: TGCAGCGTGGGAGACGGTAACAATGAGCAGTTCTTC.

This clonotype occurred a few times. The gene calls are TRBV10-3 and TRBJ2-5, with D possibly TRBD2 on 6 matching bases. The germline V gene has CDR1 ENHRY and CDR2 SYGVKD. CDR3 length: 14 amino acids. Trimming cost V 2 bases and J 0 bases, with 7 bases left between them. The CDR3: CAISEASDQETQYF. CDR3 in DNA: TGTGCCATCAGTGAGGCTAGCGACCAAGAGACCCAGTACTTC.

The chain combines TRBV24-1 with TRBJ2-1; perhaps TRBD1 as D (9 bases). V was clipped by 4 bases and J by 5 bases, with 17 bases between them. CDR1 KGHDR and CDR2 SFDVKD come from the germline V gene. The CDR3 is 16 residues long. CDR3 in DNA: TGTGCCACCAGTGACCGGGGGGGACAGGGAAACAATGAGCAGTTCTTC. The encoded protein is CATSDRGGQGNNEQFF.

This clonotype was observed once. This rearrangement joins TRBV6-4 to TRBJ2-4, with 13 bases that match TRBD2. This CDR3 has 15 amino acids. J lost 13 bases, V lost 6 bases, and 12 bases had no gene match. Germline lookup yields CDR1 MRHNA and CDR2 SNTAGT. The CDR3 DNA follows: TGTGCCAGCAGCACTAGCGGGGGGGCCTACAATGAGCAGTACTTC. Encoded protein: CASSTSGGAYNEQYF.

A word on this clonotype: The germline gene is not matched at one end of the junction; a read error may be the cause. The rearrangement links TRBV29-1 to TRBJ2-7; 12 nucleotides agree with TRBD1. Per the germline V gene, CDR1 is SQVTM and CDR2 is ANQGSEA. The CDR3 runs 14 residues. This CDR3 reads CNVVRDRGRGEQYF. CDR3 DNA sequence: TGCAACGTTGTCCGGGACAGGGGGCGCGGGGAGCAGTACTTC.

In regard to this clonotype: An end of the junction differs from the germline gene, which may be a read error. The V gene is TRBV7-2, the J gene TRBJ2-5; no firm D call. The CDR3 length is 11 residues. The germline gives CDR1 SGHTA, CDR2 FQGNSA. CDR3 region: CACSQRETQYF. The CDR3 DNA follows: TGTGCCTGCAGCCAACGAGAGACCCAGTACTTC.

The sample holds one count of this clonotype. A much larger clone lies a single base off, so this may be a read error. Here the CDR3 DNA reads TGCAGTGCTGACAGGGGTGGGTCCTACAATGAGCAGTACTTC. Its protein product is CSADRGGSYNEQYF. V usage is TRBV20-1 and J usage is TRBJ2-4, with 8 bases aligning to TRBD1. The CDR3 consists of 14 residues. Germline V lookup: CDR1 DFQATT, CDR2 SNEGSKA (reference sequence). V trimming: 5 bases; J trimming: 13 bases; junction bases outside the gene matches: 16.

CDR3 bases: TGCAGCGTTGAAGATCCAGACAGGGCCCTTACGCAGTATTTT. This gives the protein CSVEDPDRALTQYF. This chain links TRBV29-1 with TRBJ2-3; 7 bases agree with TRBD1. The CDR3 runs to 14 residues. The ends lost 0 bases at V and 8 bases at J; junction bases unmatched: 8. Germline CDR1 reads SQVTM; CDR2 reads ANQGSEA.

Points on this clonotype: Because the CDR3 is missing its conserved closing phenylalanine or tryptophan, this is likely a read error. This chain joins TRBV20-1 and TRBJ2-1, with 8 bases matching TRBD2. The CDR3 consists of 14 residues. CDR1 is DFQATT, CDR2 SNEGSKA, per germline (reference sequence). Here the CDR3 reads CSGRGGGTYNEQFV. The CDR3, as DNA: TGCAGCGGTCGTGGCGGGGGGACATACAATGAGCAGTTCGTC.

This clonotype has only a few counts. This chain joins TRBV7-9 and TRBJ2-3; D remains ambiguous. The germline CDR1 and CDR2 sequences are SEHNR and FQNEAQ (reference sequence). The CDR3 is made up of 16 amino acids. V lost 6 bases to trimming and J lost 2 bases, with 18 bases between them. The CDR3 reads CASSLETITSTDTQYF. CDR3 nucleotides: TGTGCCAGCAGTCTTGAAACCATCACTTCCACAGATACGCAGTATTTT.

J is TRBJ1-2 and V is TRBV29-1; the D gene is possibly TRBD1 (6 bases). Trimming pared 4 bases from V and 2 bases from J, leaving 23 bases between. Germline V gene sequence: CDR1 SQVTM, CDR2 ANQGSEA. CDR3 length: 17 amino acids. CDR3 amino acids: CSVALREDSGPNYGYTF. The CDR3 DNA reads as TGCAGCGTTGCACTCCGGGAGGACAGCGGACCGAACTATGGCTACACCTTC.

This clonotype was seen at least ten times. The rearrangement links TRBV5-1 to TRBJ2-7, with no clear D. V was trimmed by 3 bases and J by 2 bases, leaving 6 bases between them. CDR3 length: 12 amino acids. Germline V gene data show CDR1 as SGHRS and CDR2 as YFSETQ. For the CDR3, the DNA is TGCGCCAGCAGCTACCCGCCCTACGAGCAGTACTTC. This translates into CASSYPPYEQYF.

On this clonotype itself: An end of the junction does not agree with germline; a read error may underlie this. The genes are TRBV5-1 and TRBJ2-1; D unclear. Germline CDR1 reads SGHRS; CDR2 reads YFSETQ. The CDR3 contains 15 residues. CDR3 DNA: TGCGCCAACAGCTTGGCGCCGCCTCCCGAGGATGAGCAGTTCTTC. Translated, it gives CANSLAPPPEDEQFF.

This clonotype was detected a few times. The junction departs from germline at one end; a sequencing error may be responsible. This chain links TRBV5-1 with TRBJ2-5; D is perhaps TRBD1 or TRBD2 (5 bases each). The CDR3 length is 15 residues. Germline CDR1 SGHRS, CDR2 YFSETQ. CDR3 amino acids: CASSLGYGTQGTQYF. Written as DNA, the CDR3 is TGCGCCAGCAGCTTAGGGTACGGGACCCAAGGGACCCAGTACTTC.

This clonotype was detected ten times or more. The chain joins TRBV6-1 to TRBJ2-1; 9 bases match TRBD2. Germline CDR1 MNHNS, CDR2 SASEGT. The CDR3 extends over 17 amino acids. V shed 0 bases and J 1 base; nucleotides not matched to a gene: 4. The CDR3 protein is CASSEAPSGVSYNEQFF. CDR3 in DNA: TGTGCCAGCAGTGAAGCGCCTAGCGGGGTTTCCTACAATGAGCAGTTCTTC.

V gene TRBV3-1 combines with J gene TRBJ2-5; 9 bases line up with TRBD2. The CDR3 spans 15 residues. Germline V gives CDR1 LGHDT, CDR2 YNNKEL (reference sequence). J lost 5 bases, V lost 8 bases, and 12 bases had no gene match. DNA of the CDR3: TGTGCCAGCGTCGATAGCGGGGGTCCTTGGGAGACCCAGTACTTC. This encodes CASVDSGGPWETQYF.

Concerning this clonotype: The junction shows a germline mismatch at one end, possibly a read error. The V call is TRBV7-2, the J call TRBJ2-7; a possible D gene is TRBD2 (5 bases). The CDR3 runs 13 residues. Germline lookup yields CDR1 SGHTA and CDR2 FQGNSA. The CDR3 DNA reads TGTGCCAGCAGCCAAGGAGGACCGTACGGGCAGTACTTC. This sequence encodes CASSQGGPYGQYF.